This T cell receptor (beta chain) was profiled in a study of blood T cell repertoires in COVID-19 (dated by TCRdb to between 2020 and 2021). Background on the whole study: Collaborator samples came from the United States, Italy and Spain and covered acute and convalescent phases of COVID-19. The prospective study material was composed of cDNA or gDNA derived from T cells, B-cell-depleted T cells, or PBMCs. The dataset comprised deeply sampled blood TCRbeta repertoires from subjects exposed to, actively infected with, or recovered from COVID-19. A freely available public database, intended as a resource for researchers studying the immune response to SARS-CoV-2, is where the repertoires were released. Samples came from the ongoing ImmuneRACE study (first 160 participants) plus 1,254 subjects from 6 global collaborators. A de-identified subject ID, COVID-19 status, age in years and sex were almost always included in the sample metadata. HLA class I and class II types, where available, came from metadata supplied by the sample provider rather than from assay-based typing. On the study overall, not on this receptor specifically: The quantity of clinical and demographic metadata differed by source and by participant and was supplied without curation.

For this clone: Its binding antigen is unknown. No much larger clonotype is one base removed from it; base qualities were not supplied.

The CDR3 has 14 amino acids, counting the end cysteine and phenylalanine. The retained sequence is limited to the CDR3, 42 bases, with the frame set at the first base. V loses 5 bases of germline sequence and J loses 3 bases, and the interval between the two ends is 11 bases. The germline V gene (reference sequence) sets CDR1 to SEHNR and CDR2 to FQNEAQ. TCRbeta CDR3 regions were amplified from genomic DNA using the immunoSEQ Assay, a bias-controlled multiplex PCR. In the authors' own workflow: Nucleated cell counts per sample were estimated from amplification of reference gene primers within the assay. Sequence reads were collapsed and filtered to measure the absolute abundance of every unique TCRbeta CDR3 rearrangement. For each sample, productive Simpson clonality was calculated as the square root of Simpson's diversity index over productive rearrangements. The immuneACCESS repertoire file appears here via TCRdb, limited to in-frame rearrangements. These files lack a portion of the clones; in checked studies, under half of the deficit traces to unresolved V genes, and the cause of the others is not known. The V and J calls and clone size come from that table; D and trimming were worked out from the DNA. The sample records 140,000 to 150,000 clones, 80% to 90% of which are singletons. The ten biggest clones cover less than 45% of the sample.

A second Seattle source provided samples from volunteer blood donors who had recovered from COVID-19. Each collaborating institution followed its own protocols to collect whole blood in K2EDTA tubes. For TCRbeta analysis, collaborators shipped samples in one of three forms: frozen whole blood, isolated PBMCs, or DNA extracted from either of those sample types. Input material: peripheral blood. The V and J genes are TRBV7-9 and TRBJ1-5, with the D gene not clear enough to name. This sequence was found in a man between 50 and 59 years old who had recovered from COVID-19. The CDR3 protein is CASSRYSHNQPQHF. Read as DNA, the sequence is TGTGCCAGCAGCCGATACAGTCACAATCAGCCCCAGCATTTT.